This T cell receptor beta chain was identified during a study of molecular identifiers for immune sequencing clone quantification. A single record per CDR3 protein comes from TCRdb applying MiXCR to the PCR reads. The table shows 250,000 to 350,000 distinct CDR3 sequences, with around a fifth occurring only once. This clonotype was seen repeatedly, ten times or more. The CDR3 has 14 residues. Germline values: CDR1 LGHNA, CDR2 YSLEER. V lost 0 bases, J lost 1 base, and 6 bases lay in between. This TCR was sampled from a human donor in good health. Some libraries in this study had Jurkat cell RNA spiked in. Input material: naive CD8+ T cells from blood, with Jurkat cell RNA spiked in. The subset denotes: FACS-sorted CD8+CD4-CCR7+CD45RA+ naive T cells. J is TRBJ1-1 and V is TRBV4-3; D remains unclear. The CDR3, as DNA: TGCGCCAGCAGCCAAGAAGGCCGGAACACTGAAGCTTTCTTT. This codes for CASSQEGRNTEAFF.